These T cell receptor beta chains were read from a single sample in a study of T cell responses to AZD1222 COVID-19 vaccine. Assay: immunoSEQ multiplex PCR; the TCRdb copy retains only in-frame clones and omits some. The sample has under 200,000 clones, approximately 91% seen once. The sample was peripheral blood, taken on day 0 of AZD1222 vaccination. The receptors were gathered from an adult in good health. The CDR3 runs from the conserved cysteine through the conserved F or W.

v_call	j_call	cdr3_aa
TRBV6-2/TRBV6-3	TRBJ1-2	CASSYSFAGTNTF
TRBV5-1	TRBJ1-4	CASSPYTGLGEKLFF
TRBV6-5	TRBJ1-1	CASSRGTDVEAFF
TRBV29-1	TRBJ2-7	CSVTPGQGAGEQYF
TRBV28	TRBJ2-7	CASRWASYEQYF
TRBV19	TRBJ1-1	CASSIRAPTEAFF
TRBV19	TRBJ1-5	CASVDGSNQPQHF
TRBV6-5	TRBJ1-5	CASSYSRQDHQPQHF
TRBV28	TRBJ1-3	CASSPNAGGNTIYF
TRBV4-3	TRBJ2-7	CASSPGQGTHEQYF
TRBV11-2	TRBJ2-3	CASSLAMREADTQYF
TRBV5-1	TRBJ2-7	CASSLEIAYEQYF
TRBV7-9	TRBJ2-2	CASSLNPNTGELFF
TRBV11-2	TRBJ1-4	CASSLRVRGLDNEKLFF
TRBV12-5	TRBJ2-1	CASGLVRSGEQFF
TRBV15	TRBJ1-1	CATSRDPRTDTEAFF
TRBV4-3	TRBJ2-2	CASSQGLVAGELFF
TRBV10-3	TRBJ2-7	CAITARESYEQYF
TRBV5-8	TRBJ2-2	CASILIQAGELFF
TRBV7-9	TRBJ1-1	CASTWGARNTEAFF
TRBV19	TRBJ1-1	CASSVSANTEAFF
TRBV7-2	TRBJ2-6	CASSLGGANVLTF
TRBV5-1	TRBJ2-1	CASSLQDSYNEQFF
TRBV13	TRBJ2-1	CASSLADEQFF
TRBV29-1	TRBJ1-1	CSVEERTGITEAFF
TRBV2	TRBJ1-5	CASSGGLGNQPQHF
TRBV4-1	TRBJ1-2	CASSHRGDVGRPYGYTF
TRBV10-2	TRBJ2-7	CASSERLAGGREQYF
TRBV9	TRBJ2-2	CASSVGQGITGELFF
TRBV25-1	TRBJ2-7	CASTRYGGVEQYF
TRBV6-1	TRBJ1-6	CASSDPGRYNSPLHF
TRBV11-2	TRBJ1-1	CASSTKANTEAFF
TRBV28	TRBJ2-7	CASSSWTSGSYEQYF
TRBV5-1	TRBJ1-1	CASSQQMNTEAFF
TRBV18	TRBJ2-5	CASSPELVRAPGETQYF
TRBV10-2	TRBJ1-6	CASSDSPMSSYNSPLHF
TRBV6-5	TRBJ2-7	CASSSTTGTGAYEQYF
TRBV10-1	TRBJ2-1	CASSERPVNEQFF
TRBV6-5	TRBJ1-5	CASSLTGEEGQPQHF
TRBV10-2	TRBJ1-6	CASTPDRSRPLHF
TRBV28	TRBJ2-1	CASRPGRTYNEQFF
TRBV3-1/TRBV3-2	TRBJ2-3	CASSLTGTPLTDTQYF
TRBV27	TRBJ1-2	CASSRGGGRGYTF
TRBV10-3	TRBJ2-1	CAISDLGQGRNEQFF
TRBV9	TRBJ2-2	CASSVAEGELFF